This TCR beta chain came from a study of control samples from healthy donors and cancer patients. This clone was detected only once. The V end lost 0 bases, the J end lost 5 bases, and 16 bases lay between the germline ends. The CDR3 totals 16 residues. CDR1 LGHNA and CDR2 YSLEER come from the germline V gene. Only in-frame clones appear in the TCRdb table, and some are missing; sequencing was by immunoSEQ multiplex PCR. The data contain 75,000 to 95,000 clones, 85% to 90% of them singletons. This chain links TRBV4-3 with TRBJ1-2, with D unclear. Sample: PBMCs. This clonotype was obtained from a woman aged 45-59 years with colorectal cancer. CDR3 bases: TGCGCCAGCAGCCAAGATTTTACATTCTCGAGTTATGGCTACACCTTC. It is translated as CASSQDFTFSSYGYTF.